Shown below are 7 T cell receptor beta chains from a single sample sequenced in a study of beta chain features in type 1 diabetes. These receptors have no known antigen. Notes on the study in general: Moderate yet significant TCRB CDR3 shortening was seen in Type 1 diabetes patients in all four CD4+ subsets.

The entirety of the isolated RNA underwent reverse transcription, so expressed TCRB transcripts were sequenced. The repertoire was sequenced with immunoSEQ multiplex PCR; TCRdb's copy has only in-frame clones and lacks some. The sample has 300,000 to 350,000 clones; roughly 13% are singletons. Sequenced sample: naive CD4+ T cells from blood. The receptor set was obtained from a woman between 18 and 29 years old with type 1 diabetes.

This chain joins TRBV5-6 and TRBJ2-7; 7 nucleotides line up with TRBD1. The CDR3 contains 17 residues. Losses at the gene ends were 1 base for V and 3 bases for J; bases not matched to a gene: 13. Germline V gene lookup returns CDR1 SGHDT and CDR2 YYEEEE. CDR3 sequence (DNA): TGTGCCAGCAGCTTGTCAGGGGCAGGGGGTAGGAGCTACGAGCAGTACGTC. The encoded protein is CASSLSGAGGRSYEQYV.

The table lists this clone with a few counts. J is TRBJ2-1 and V is TRBV19, with a possible D match to TRBD2 (5 bases). Germline CDR1 and CDR2: LNHDA and SQIVND (reference sequence). Trimming pared 9 bases from V and 6 bases from J, leaving 21 bases between. The CDR3 consists of 15 residues. In DNA form, the CDR3 reads TGTGCCAGCTCCCTAGGTCCGGGTGGAGGCAATGAGCAGTTCTTC. It is translated as CASSLGPGGGNEQFF.

This clone was counted between two and nine times. The V call is TRBV6-6, the J call TRBJ1-1; tentative D call: TRBD1 (5 bases). The germline V gene has CDR1 MNHNY and CDR2 SVGAGI (reference sequence). The V gene lost 1 base and the J gene lost 3 bases, with 9 bases spanning the gap. CDR3 size: 14 residues. This chain's CDR3 is CASSYWGTDTEAFF. In DNA, the CDR3 is TGTGCCAGCAGTTACTGGGGCACGGACACTGAAGCTTTCTTT.

The CDR3 protein is CAWILAGEPPYEQYF. In DNA form, the CDR3 reads TGTGCCTGGATTTTGGCAGGGGAGCCCCCTTACGAGCAGTACTTC. The gene calls are TRBV30 and TRBJ2-7, with a tentative D call TRBD1 (6 bases). Germline loops: CDR1 GTSNPN, CDR2 SVGIG (reference sequence). Trimming shortened V by 4 bases and J by 4 bases, and 20 bases separated the two germline ends. The CDR3 runs 15 residues.

This clone has a handful of counts. This chain connects TRBV28 to TRBJ2-7, with 8 bases that match TRBD1. V shed 4 bases and J 5 bases; nucleotides not matched to a gene: 10. CDR1 MDHEN and CDR2 SYDVKM come from the germline V gene. This CDR3 region has 15 residues. The CDR3: CASSSPGQGADEQYF. The CDR3, as DNA: TGTGCCAGCAGTTCCCCGGGGCAGGGGGCGGACGAGCAGTACTTC.

The V gene is TRBV28, the J gene TRBJ2-7; 8 nucleotides line up with TRBD2. This CDR3 comprises 15 residues. Trimming at V came to 2 bases and at J to 2 bases, leaving 5 bases not matched to a gene. Germline V gene lookup returns CDR1 MDHEN and CDR2 SYDVKM. Here the CDR3 reads CASSLPPGLAYEQYF. The CDR3 DNA is TGTGCCAGCAGTTTACCCCCGGGACTAGCCTACGAGCAGTACTTC.

The CDR3 DNA sequence: TGTGCCAGCTCACCACCGACAGGGAGAGCTTTCTTT. This sequence encodes CASSPPTGRAFF. The V and J genes are TRBV18 and TRBJ1-1; TRBD1 matches at 7 bases. The CDR3 is 12 residues long. Losses at the gene ends were 0 bases for V and 10 bases for J; bases not matched to a gene: 2. Germline CDR1 reads KGHSH; CDR2 reads LQKENI. The whole variable domain, filled in from reference TRBV18 and TRBJ1-1, reads NAGVMQNPRHLVRRRGQEARLRCSPMKGHSHVYWYRQLPEEGLKFMVYLQKENIIDESGMPKERFSAEFPKEGPSILRIQQVVRGDSAAYFCASSPPTGRAFFGQGTRLTVV.